This T cell receptor beta chain was documented in a study of T cells in Graves' hyperthyroidism and ophthalmopathy. This clonotype was counted only a few times. TCR beta CDR3 sequences were amplified from RNA transcripts. In the first-round RT-PCR of the TCR CDR3, the HTBI primer set was used. MiXCR was run by TCRdb on the multiplex PCR reads, yielding one entry per CDR3 protein. The sample yields around 440,000 distinct CDR3 sequences, around 14% seen once. Germline CDR1 ENHRY, CDR2 SYGVKD. The CDR3 sequence is 18 residues long. V was cut by 8 bases and J by 8 bases, with 32 bases left in between. The chain links TRBV10-3 to TRBJ2-3; either TRBD1 or TRBD2 may supply D (5 bases each). The material sequenced was blood. The clonotype originates from a woman aged 18-29 years with Graves' hyperthyroidism. CDR3 amino acids: CAIAPRTLGTPEGFTQYF. In nucleotides, the CDR3 is TGTGCCATCGCCCCTCGGACTTTAGGGACCCCAGAAGGTTTTACGCAGTATTTT.